This T cell receptor beta chain came from a study of T-cell reconstitution after alpha-beta-depleted transplantation in children. In its sample, this clonotype was seen a few times. Researchers prepared the TCRbeta library using unique molecular identifiers, the study reports. TCRdb reprocessed the PCR reads with MiXCR, giving one entry per CDR3 protein. The sample comprises about 610,000 distinct CDR3 sequences, about 10% of which are singletons, and 4% rests with the top ten. The specimen was PBMCs from the stem cell graft donor, collected from the stem cell graft. This TCR was recovered from a human donor who donated a stem cell graft to a child with acute myeloid leukemia.

In nucleotides, the CDR3 is TGTGCCAGCAGCCAAGAGTCAGGGTTGAGTGGCTACACCTTC. Amino acids: CASSQESGLSGYTF. This chain connects TRBV4-2 to TRBJ1-2, with D tentatively TRBD1 (5 bases). CDR3 length: 14 amino acids. Trimming shortened V by 0 bases and J by 7 bases, and 12 bases separated the two germline ends. Germline CDR1 is LGHNA and CDR2 is YNFKEQ.